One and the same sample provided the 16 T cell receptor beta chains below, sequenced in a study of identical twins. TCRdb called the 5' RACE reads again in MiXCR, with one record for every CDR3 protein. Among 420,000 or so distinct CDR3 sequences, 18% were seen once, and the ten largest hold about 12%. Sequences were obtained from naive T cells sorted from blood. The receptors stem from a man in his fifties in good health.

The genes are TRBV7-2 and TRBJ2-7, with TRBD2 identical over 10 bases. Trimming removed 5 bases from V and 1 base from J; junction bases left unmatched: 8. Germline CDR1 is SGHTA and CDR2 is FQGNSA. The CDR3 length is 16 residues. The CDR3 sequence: CASSPSGRAGSYEQYF. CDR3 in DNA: TGTGCCAGCAGCCCTAGCGGGAGAGCGGGGTCCTACGAGCAGTACTTC.

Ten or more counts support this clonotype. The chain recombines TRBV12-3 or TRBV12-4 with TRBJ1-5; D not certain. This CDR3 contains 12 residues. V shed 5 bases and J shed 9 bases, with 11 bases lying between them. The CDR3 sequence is CASSPPRGPQHF. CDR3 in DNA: TGTGCCAGCAGTCCCCCTCGGGGGCCCCAGCATTTT.

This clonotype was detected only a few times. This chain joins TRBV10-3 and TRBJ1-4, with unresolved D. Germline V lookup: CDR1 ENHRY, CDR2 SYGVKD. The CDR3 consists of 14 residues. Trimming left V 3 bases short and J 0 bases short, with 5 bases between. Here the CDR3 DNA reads TGTGCCATCAGTGACAGTGCAACTAATGAAAAACTGTTTTTT. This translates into CAISDSATNEKLFF.

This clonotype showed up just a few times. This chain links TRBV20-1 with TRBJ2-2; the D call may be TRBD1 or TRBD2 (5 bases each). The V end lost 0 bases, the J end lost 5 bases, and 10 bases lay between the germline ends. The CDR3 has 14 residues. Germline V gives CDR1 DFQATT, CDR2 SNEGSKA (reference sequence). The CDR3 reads CSARDGGSTGELFF. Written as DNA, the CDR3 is TGCAGTGCTAGAGATGGGGGATCGACCGGGGAGCTGTTTTTT.

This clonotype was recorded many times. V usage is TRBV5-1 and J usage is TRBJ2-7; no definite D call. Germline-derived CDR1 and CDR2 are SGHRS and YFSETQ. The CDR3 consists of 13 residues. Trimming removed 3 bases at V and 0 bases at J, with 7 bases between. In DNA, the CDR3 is TGCGCCAGCAGCTCTGCGCCCTCCTACGAGCAGTACTTC. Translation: CASSSAPSYEQYF.

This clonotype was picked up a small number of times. CDR3 protein: CASSYFTGYTEAFF. The CDR3 nucleotides are TGTGCCAGCAGTTACTTTACAGGGTACACTGAAGCTTTCTTT. This chain uses TRBV6-5 with TRBJ1-1, with D perhaps TRBD1 (6 bases). V was cut by 1 base and J by 3 bases, with 9 bases left in between. The CDR3 consists of 14 residues. Germline CDR1 and CDR2: MNHEY and SVGAGI.

The CDR3 coding sequence is TGTGCCAGCAGCTTACAAGTCTACGAGCAGTACTTC. Residues: CASSLQVYEQYF. This sequence joins TRBV7-8 and TRBJ2-7; D is uncertain. The CDR3 sequence is 12 residues long. Germline loops: CDR1 SGHVS, CDR2 FQNEAQ. V was shortened by 2 bases and J by 3 bases, with 5 bases between the two germline ends.

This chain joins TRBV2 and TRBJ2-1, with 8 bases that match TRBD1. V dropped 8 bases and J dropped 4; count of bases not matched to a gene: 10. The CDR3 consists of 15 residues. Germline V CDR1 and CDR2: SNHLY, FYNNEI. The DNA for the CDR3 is TGTGCCAGCGCCCAGGGGGCAGGGAGGTACAATGAGCAGTTCTTC. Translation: CASAQGAGRYNEQFF.

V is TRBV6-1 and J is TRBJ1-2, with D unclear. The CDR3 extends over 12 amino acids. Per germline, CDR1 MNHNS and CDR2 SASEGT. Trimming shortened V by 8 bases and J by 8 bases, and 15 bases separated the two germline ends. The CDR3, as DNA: TGTGCCAGCGTTAGGCACAGAGGGGGCTACACCTTC. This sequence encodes CASVRHRGGYTF.

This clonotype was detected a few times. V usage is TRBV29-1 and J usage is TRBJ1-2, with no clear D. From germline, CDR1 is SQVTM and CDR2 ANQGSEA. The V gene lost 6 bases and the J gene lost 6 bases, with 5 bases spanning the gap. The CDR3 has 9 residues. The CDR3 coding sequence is TGCAGCGTCGATGATGGCTACACCTTC. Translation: CSVDDGYTF.

CDR3 in amino acids: CASSPDRPSSYEQYF. CDR3 nucleotides: TGTGCCAGCAGTCCCGACAGGCCAAGCTCCTACGAGCAGTACTTC. The rearrangement links TRBV6-1 to TRBJ2-7; perhaps TRBD1 as D (6 bases). Trimming pared 5 bases from V and 0 bases from J, leaving 14 bases between. Per the germline V gene, CDR1 is MNHNS and CDR2 is SASEGT. The CDR3 totals 15 residues.

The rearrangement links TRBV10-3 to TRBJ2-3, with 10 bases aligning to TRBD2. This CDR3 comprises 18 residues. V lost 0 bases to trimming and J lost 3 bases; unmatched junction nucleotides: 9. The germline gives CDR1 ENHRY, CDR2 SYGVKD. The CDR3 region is CAISESRSGRAGTDTQYF. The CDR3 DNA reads TGTGCCATCAGTGAGTCGAGAAGCGGGAGGGCCGGGACAGATACGCAGTATTTT.

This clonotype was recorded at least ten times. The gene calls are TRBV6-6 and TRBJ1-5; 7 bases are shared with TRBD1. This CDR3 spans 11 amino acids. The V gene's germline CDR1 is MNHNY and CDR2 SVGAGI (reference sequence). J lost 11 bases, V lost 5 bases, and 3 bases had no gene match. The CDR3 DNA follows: TGTGCCAGCAGTCCCGACAGGGCCCAGCATTTT. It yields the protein CASSPDRAQHF.

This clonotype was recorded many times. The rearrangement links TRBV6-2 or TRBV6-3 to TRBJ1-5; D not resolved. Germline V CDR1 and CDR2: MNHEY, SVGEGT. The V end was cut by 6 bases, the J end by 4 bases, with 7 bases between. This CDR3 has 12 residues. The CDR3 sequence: CASSTSNQPQHF. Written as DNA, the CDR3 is TGTGCCAGCAGCACTTCTAATCAGCCCCAGCATTTT.

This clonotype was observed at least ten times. In nucleotides, the CDR3 is TGTGCCTGGAGTAATGTAGCGGGAGGGGGGCAGTTCTTC. Amino acids: CAWSNVAGGGQFF. This chain joins TRBV30 and TRBJ2-1, with 11 bases lining up with TRBD2. This CDR3 is built from 13 residues. Trimming removed 2 bases from V and 12 bases from J; junction bases left unmatched: 6. Germline V gene data show CDR1 as GTSNPN and CDR2 as SVGIG (reference sequence).

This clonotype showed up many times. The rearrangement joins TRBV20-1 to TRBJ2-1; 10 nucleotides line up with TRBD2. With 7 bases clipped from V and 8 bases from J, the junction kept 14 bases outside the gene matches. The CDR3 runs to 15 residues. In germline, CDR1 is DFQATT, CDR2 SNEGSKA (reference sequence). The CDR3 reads CSVSPLSGRVDEQFF. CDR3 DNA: TGCAGTGTCTCACCACTGAGCGGGAGGGTCGATGAGCAGTTCTTC.